This TCR beta chain was sequenced during a study of PD-1 blockade in classical Hodgkin lymphoma. Notes on the study in general: Diversity in CD4+ TCRs, unlike that measured in CD8+ TCRs, had risen significantly by C4D1. With respect to the repertoire differences, their causes, possibly disease activity or prior therapy, remain undefined. Complete responders' baseline diversity resembled that of newly diagnosed patients.

The data were produced by immunoSEQ multiplex PCR, yet TCRdb's version contains in-frame clones alone and is incomplete. Found here are some 31,000 clones, around 70% of them singletons; the top ten hold more than 3%. Regarding this clone: Antigen specificity is unknown.

V shed 6 bases and J shed 4 bases, with 7 bases lying between them. The CDR3 loop spans 10 amino acids. The V gene's germline CDR1 is SQVTM and CDR2 ANQGSEA. Every one of the patients relapsed after autologous stem cell transplantation (brentuximab vedotin exposure was variable). The sequence came from a human donor with classical Hodgkin lymphoma. The sample consisted of peripheral blood mononuclear cells (PBMCs), taken before the second cycle of nivolumab. This chain connects TRBV29-1 to TRBJ2-7; D unclear. The CDR3 nucleotides read TGCAGCGTCGCCGAGTACGAGCAGTACTTC. It codes for CSVAEYEQYF.